Below are 19 T cell receptor beta chains sequenced from a single sample in a study of blood T cell repertoires in COVID-19. Here immunoSEQ multiplex PCR was the method, and the copy in TCRdb shows in-frame clones only, minus some. The sample includes roughly 200,000 clones, around 80% of them seen just once. Sample: peripheral blood. The receptors here all came from a woman in her 30s with COVID-19, enrolled during active disease.

The CDR3: CASSHDAAASGIKYYEQYF. CDR3 nucleotides: TGCGCCAGCAGCCACGACGCAGCGGCTAGCGGGATCAAATACTACGAGCAGTACTTC. The chain combines TRBV4-1 with TRBJ2-7; TRBD2 matches 9 bases. The ends lost 3 bases at V and 3 bases at J; junction bases unmatched: 18. Germline V gene lookup returns CDR1 MGHRA and CDR2 YSYEKL. This CDR3 has 19 residues.

In nucleotides, the CDR3 is TGTGCCAGCAGCCAAGATCCTCGGGAGACCCAGTACTTC. Translating it yields CASSQDPRETQYF. The V call is TRBV14, the J call TRBJ2-5; no firm D call. Germline values: CDR1 SGHDN, CDR2 FVKESK. Between the trimmed V and J ends, which lost 0 bases and 5 bases, there was a span of 7 bases. This CDR3 is 13 amino acids long.

The chain couples TRBV7-3 to TRBJ1-1; D uncertain. CDR3 size: 13 residues. CDR1 and CDR2 from the germline V gene are SGHTA and FQGTGA. Trimming took 2 bases from V and 1 from J, leaving 5 bases between them. CDR3 residues: CASSLQQNTEAFF. The CDR3 region has the DNA TGTGCCAGCAGCTTACAACAGAACACTGAAGCTTTCTTT.

As for this clone: Other DNA sequences from this sample encode an identical CDR3 as well. This chain connects TRBV5-1 to TRBJ2-2, with 9 bases that match TRBD1. The CDR3 is 15 amino acids. CDR1 and CDR2 (germline): SGHRS, YFSETQ. The trim removed 3 bases at V and 1 base at J, leaving 1 base unmatched. The CDR3 DNA sequence: TGCGCCAGCAGCTCGGGACAGGGGAACACCGGGGAGCTGTTTTTT. This sequence encodes CASSSGQGNTGELFF.

V usage is TRBV6-1 and J usage is TRBJ2-1; D gene ambiguous. The CDR3 runs 15 residues. V lost 0 bases, J lost 4 bases, and 10 bases lay in between. CDR1 MNHNS and CDR2 SASEGT come from the germline V gene. The CDR3 spells CASSEALPRYNEQFF. The DNA for the CDR3 is TGTGCCAGCAGTGAAGCCCTCCCTAGGTACAATGAGCAGTTCTTC.

V is TRBV29-1 and J is TRBJ1-4; TRBD1 might be the D (6 bases). The CDR3 contains 12 residues. V dropped 5 bases and J dropped 12 bases, with 16 bases sitting between them. Germline CDR1 reads SQVTM; CDR2 reads ANQGSEA. CDR3 nucleotides: TGCAGCGTTTCTATGACAGGTTTTGAACTGTTTTTT. The encoded protein is CSVSMTGFELFF.

The chain combines TRBV28 with TRBJ2-7; D is possibly TRBD1 (5 bases). With 6 bases removed from V and 0 bases from J, the gap between germline ends came to 12 bases. CDR3 length equals 14 residues. The germline V gene encodes CDR1 MDHEN and CDR2 SYDVKM. CDR3 protein: CASRTTVSSYEQYF. The CDR3 DNA follows: TGTGCCAGCAGGACGACAGTGAGCTCCTACGAGCAGTACTTC.

This chain connects TRBV5-5 to TRBJ2-3, with D possibly being TRBD1 (5 bases). The CDR3 consists of 15 residues. V lost 0 bases and J 2 bases, leaving 10 bases between the germline ends. CDR1 and CDR2 from the germline V gene are SGHKS and YYEKEE (reference sequence). CDR3 DNA sequence: TGTGCCAGCAGCTTGGTGCAGGGATCCACAGATACGCAGTATTTT. This encodes CASSLVQGSTDTQYF.

This chain joins TRBV4-3 and TRBJ1-1, with D uncertain. CDR1 is LGHNA and CDR2 is YSLEER in the germline V gene. Trimming cost V 0 bases and J 0 bases, with 14 bases left between them. This CDR3 region has 17 residues. CDR3 loop: CASSQDGPLAMNTEAFF. In nucleotides, the CDR3 is TGCGCCAGCAGCCAAGATGGGCCACTTGCTATGAACACTGAAGCTTTCTTT.

The chain recombines TRBV29-1 with TRBJ2-3, with D perhaps TRBD2 (5 bases). The germline V gene encodes CDR1 SQVTM and CDR2 ANQGSEA. Trimming cost V 7 bases and J 6 bases, with 14 bases left between them. The CDR3 extends over 12 amino acids. CDR3 sequence (DNA): TGCAGCGCCAGCCGGTCGGGGGATACGCAGTATTTT. Protein sequence: CSASRSGDTQYF.

This clone was recorded once. This chain connects TRBV30 to TRBJ1-2; the D is unclear. The CDR3 extends over 15 amino acids. Germline CDR1 is GTSNPN and CDR2 is SVGIG (reference sequence). V was shortened by 1 base and J by 1 base, with 13 bases between the two germline ends. The CDR3 DNA is TGTGCCTGGAGTGCTACCATGACTCTTAACTATGGCTACACCTTC. This encodes CAWSATMTLNYGYTF.

In its sample, this clone was seen once. The chain recombines TRBV5-1 with TRBJ2-7, with TRBD2 matching over 9 bases. The CDR3 extends over 16 amino acids. J was trimmed by 2 bases and V by 0 bases; bases with no gene match: 6. The germline V gene encodes CDR1 SGHRS and CDR2 YFSETQ. The CDR3: CASSLAASGDTYEQYF. The CDR3 DNA sequence: TGCGCCAGCAGCTTGGCGGCTAGCGGGGATACCTACGAGCAGTACTTC.

The V and J genes are TRBV7-9 and TRBJ2-1, with 14 bases lining up with TRBD2. Unmatched junction bases numbered 17, after V lost 3 bases and J lost 10 bases. The CDR3 is 19 residues long. Germline loops: CDR1 SEHNR, CDR2 FQNEAQ (reference sequence). The CDR3: CASSFLLGTSGRALIEQFF. The CDR3 DNA reads TGTGCCAGCAGCTTCTTACTAGGGACTAGCGGGAGAGCCCTAATAGAGCAGTTCTTC.

J is TRBJ2-7 and V is TRBV27, with 7 bases that match TRBD1. V was clipped by 7 bases and J by 1 base; unmatched bases: 10. The germline CDR1 and CDR2 sequences are MNHEY and SMNVEV (reference sequence). The CDR3 has 15 amino acids. This CDR3 is CASTKTGQISYEQYF. The CDR3 DNA follows: TGTGCCAGCACGAAGACAGGGCAGATATCCTACGAGCAGTACTTC.

The gene calls are TRBV5-1 and TRBJ2-1, with 8 bases matching TRBD2. V lost 0 bases to trimming and J lost 7 bases; unmatched junction nucleotides: 15. CDR1 is SGHRS, CDR2 YFSETQ, per germline. CDR3 length equals 18 residues. The CDR3: CASSLEYSDGRAGNEQFF. CDR3 in DNA: TGCGCCAGCAGCTTGGAGTATAGCGACGGGAGGGCCGGGAATGAGCAGTTCTTC.

This clone was picked up one time. The genes are TRBV7-8 and TRBJ2-1; no clear D gene. Germline CDR1 SGHVS, CDR2 FQNEAQ. CDR3 length: 12 amino acids. V gave up 5 bases and J gave up 8 bases, with 10 bases separating them. CDR3 sequence reads: CASSRYFDEQFF. In DNA form, the CDR3 reads TGTGCCAGCAGCCGGTATTTCGATGAGCAGTTCTTC.

This clone was counted between two and nine times. V and J are TRBV29-1 and TRBJ2-1, with 10 bases aligning to TRBD2. The CDR3 spans 15 residues. Germline CDR1 SQVTM, CDR2 ANQGSEA. The V and J ends lost 6 bases and 5 bases, in that order; junction bases with no gene match: 10. The CDR3 protein is CSVKASGGPNNEQFF. DNA of the CDR3: TGCAGCGTCAAAGCTAGCGGGGGCCCCAACAATGAGCAGTTCTTC.

The rearrangement links TRBV7-3 to TRBJ2-3; D may be TRBD1 (6 bases). V dropped 4 bases and J dropped 3 bases, with 14 bases sitting between them. The CDR3 has 15 amino acids. Germline assignment: CDR1 SGHTA and CDR2 FQGTGA. Here the CDR3 DNA reads TGTGCCAGCAGCTCGACGGACAGTCAAACAGATACGCAGTATTTT. Its protein is CASSSTDSQTDTQYF.

V is TRBV4-1 and J is TRBJ1-2; the D gene is possibly TRBD1 (6 bases). Germline V gene sequence: CDR1 MGHRA, CDR2 YSYEKL. The V end was cut by 0 bases, the J end by 4 bases, with 12 bases between. The CDR3 totals 15 residues. DNA for the CDR3: TGCGCCAGCAGCCAAGATCAGGGACAAGCCTATGGCTACACCTTC. This encodes CASSQDQGQAYGYTF.